This section outlines one T cell receptor beta chain sequence together with its context. This CDR3 spans 17 amino acids. Germline-derived CDR1 and CDR2 are SGHAT and FQNNGV. The J segment lost 7 bases and the V segment lost 7 bases, leaving 14 bases of the junction unmatched. The entry originates in a study of blood T cell repertoires in COVID-19. For the study at large: Donors in the United States, Italy and Spain gave samples during acute or convalescent COVID-19.

Participant reports of clinical history set cohort assignment. Under the authors' procedure: Estimation of nucleated cell counts was performed using reference gene primer amplification. Data came from immunoSEQ multiplex PCR; TCRdb stores just in-frame clones and leaves some out. V and J calls and clone size are those listed in that table; D and trimming were worked out from the DNA. The data hold 260,000 or so clones, with about 85% observed a single time. This TCR came from a woman between 50 and 59 years old who had recovered from COVID-19. J is TRBJ2-1 and V is TRBV11-2; 12 bases line up with TRBD1. Sequencing was performed on PBMCs or T cells enriched from blood (not recorded which). CDR3 nucleotides: TGTGCCAGCACCAAAGGCCCCGGGACAGGGGGCCTGAATGAGCAGTTCTTC. Its protein is CASTKGPGTGGLNEQFF. Full variable domain (rest looked up from reference TRBV11-2 and TRBJ2-1): EAGVAQSPRYKIIEKRQSVAFWCNPISGHATLYWYQQILGQGPKLLIQFQNNGVVDDSQLPKDRFSAERLKGVDSTLKIQPAKLEDSAVYLCASTKGPGTGGLNEQFFGPGTRLTVL.